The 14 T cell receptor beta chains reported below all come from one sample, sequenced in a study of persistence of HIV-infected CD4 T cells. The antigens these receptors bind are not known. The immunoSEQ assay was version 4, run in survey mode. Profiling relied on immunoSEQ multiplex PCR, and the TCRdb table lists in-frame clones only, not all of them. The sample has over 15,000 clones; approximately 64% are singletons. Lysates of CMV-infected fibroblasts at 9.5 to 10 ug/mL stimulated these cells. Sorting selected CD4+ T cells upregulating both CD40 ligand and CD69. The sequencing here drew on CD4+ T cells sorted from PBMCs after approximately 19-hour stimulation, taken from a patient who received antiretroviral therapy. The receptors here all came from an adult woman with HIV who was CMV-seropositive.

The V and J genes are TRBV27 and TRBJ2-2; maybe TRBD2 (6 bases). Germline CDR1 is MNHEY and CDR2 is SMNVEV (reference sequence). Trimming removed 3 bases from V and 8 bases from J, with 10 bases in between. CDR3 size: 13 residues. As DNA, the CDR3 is TGTGCCAGCAGTTTCCGGGGGATGGGGGAGCTGTTTTTT. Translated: CASSFRGMGELFF.

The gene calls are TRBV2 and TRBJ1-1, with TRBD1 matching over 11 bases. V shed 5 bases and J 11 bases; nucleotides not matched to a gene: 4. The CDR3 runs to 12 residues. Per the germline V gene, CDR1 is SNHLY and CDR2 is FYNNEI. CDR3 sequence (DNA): TGTGCCAGCAGTTACCGGGACAGGGGGGCTTTCTTT. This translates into CASSYRDRGAFF.

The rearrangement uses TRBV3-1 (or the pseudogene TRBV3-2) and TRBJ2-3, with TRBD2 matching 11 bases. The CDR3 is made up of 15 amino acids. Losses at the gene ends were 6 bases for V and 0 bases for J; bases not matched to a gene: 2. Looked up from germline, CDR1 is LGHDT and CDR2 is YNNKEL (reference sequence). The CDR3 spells CASRGLAGSTDTQYF. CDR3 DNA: TGTGCCAGCAGAGGACTAGCGGGCAGCACAGATACGCAGTATTTT.

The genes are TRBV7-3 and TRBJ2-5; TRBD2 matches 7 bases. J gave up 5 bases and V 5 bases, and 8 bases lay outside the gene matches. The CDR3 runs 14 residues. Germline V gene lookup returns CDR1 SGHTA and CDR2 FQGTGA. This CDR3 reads CASSLSGGWETQYF. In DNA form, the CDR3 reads TGTGCCAGCAGCCTCTCCGGGGGGTGGGAGACCCAGTACTTC.

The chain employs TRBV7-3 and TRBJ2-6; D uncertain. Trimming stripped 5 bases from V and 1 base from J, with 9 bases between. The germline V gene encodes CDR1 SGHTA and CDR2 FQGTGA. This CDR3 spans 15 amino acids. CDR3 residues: CASSRDGSGANVLTF. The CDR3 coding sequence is TGTGCCAGCAGCCGCGACGGGTCTGGGGCCAACGTCCTGACTTTC. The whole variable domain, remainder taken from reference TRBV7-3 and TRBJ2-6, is GAGVSQTPSNKVTEKGKYVELRCDPISGHTALYWYRQSLGQGPEFLIYFQGTGAADDSGLPNDRFFAVRPEGSVSTLKIQRTERGDSAVYLCASSRDGSGANVLTFGAGSRLTVL.

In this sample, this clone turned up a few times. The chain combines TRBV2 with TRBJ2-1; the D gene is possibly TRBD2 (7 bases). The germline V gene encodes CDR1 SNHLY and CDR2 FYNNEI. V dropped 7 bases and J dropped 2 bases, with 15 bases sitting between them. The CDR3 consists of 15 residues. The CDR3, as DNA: TGTGCCAGCAACCCTCGGGGGGCACCCTACAATGAGCAGTTCTTC. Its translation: CASNPRGAPYNEQFF.

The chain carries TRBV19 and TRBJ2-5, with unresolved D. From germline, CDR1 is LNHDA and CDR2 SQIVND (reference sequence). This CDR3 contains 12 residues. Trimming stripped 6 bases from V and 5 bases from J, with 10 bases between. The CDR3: CASRGLGETQYF. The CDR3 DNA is TGTGCCAGTAGGGGTTTGGGGGAGACCCAGTACTTC.

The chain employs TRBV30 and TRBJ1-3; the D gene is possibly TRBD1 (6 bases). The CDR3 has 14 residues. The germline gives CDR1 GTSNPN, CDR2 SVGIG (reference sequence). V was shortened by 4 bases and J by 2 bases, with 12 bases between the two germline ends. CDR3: CAWNQGITGNTIYF. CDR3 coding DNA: TGTGCCTGGAATCAGGGGATTACTGGAAACACCATATATTTT.

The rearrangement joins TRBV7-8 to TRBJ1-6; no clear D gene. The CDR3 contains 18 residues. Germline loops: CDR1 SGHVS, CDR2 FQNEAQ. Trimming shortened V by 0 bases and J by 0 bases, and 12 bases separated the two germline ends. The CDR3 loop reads CASSLARPESSYNSPLHF. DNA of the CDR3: TGTGCCAGCAGCTTAGCACGTCCCGAAAGCTCCTATAATTCACCCCTCCACTTT.

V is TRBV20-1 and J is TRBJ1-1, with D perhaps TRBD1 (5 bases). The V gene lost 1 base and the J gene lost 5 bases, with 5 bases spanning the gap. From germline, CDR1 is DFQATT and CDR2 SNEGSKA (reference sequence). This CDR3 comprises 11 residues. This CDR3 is CSARGGTEAFF. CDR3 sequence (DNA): TGCAGTGCTAGAGGGGGGACTGAAGCTTTCTTT.

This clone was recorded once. In DNA form, the CDR3 reads TGTGCCAGCAGCCTGCCCCCAACGGCGGGCCAGTACTTC. Protein: CASSLPPTAGQYF. This sequence joins TRBV9 and TRBJ2-5, with a possible D match to TRBD2 (5 bases). Per the germline V gene, CDR1 is SGDLS and CDR2 is YYNGEE. V was cut by 4 bases and J by 10 bases, with 17 bases left in between. The CDR3 is 13 residues long.

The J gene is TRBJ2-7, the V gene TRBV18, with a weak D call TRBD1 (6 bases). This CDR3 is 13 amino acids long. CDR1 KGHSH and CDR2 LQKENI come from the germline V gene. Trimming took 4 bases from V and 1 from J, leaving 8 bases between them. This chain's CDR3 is CASSRTVSYEQYF. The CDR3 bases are TGTGCCAGCTCACGGACAGTTTCCTACGAGCAGTACTTC.

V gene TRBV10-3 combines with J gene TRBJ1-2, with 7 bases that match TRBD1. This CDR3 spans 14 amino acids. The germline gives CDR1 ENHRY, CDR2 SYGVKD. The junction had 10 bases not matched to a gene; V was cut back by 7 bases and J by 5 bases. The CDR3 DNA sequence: TGTGCCATCAAGGGGACAGACGCTCTTTATGGCTACACCTTC. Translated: CAIKGTDALYGYTF.

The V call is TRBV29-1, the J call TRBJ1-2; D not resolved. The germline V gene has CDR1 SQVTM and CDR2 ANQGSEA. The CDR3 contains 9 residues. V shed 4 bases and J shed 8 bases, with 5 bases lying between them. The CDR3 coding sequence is TGCAGCGTTGGCGTGGGCTACACCTTC. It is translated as CSVGVGYTF.